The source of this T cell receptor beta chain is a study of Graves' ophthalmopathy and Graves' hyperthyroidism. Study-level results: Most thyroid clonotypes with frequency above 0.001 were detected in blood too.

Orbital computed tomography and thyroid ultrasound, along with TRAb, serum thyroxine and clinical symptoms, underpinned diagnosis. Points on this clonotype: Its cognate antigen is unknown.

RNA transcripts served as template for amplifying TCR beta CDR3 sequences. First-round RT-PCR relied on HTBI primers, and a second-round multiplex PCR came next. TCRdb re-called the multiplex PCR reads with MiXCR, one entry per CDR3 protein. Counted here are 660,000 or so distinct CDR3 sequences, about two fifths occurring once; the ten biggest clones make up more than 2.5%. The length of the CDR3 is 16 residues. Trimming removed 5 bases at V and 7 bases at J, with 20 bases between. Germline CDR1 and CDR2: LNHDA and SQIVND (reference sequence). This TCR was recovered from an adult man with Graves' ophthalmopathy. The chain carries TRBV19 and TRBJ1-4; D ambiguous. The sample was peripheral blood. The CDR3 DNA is TGTGCCAGTAGTGGACTAGGGTTGGGCAGTGGTGAAAAACTGTTTTTT. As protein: CASSGLGLGSGEKLFF.